This is a list of T cell receptor beta chains from one sample in a study of long-term antiretroviral therapy in people with HIV. The assay was immunoSEQ multiplex PCR, and TCRdb's table has in-frame clones only and misses some. The table includes 20,000 to 25,000 clones, approximately 80% detected once. The starting material was unsorted PBMCs, obtained 0.1 years before starting antiretroviral therapy. All receptors come from a man in his forties or fifties with HIV. Both conserved end residues are part of each CDR3. A D gene is named only where the DNA matches it firmly. Expanded clones get a size class; other rows say once, few or many, or leave the size out.

d_call j_call clone_size v_call cdr3_nt cdr3_aa
- TRBJ1-2 - TRBV29-1 TGCAGCGTTGAAGAGCAGATGGGGGGCCACAACTATGGCTACACCTTC CSVEEQMGGHNYGYTF
- TRBJ1-5 once TRBV27 TGTGCCAGCAGCCTCGACCGGGACAAAAATCAGCCCCAGCATTTT CASSLDRDKNQPQHF
- TRBJ2-1 - TRBV5-1 TGCGCCAGCAGCTTGGGTCAGGGGGGACCCGAGCAGTTCTTC CASSLGQGGPEQFF
TRBD2 TRBJ2-1 - TRBV5-3 TGTGCCAGAAGCCTAAAGCGGGAGTTCAGCAATGAGCAGTTCTTC CARSLKREFSNEQFF
- TRBJ2-1 - TRBV5-4 TGTGCCAGCAGCTTGGAGCAGGCGACATTCCCCAATGAGCAGTTCTTC CASSLEQATFPNEQFF
TRBD1 TRBJ1-4 - TRBV29-1 TGCAGCGTGGGGGACAGGCCTAATGAAAAACTGTTTTTT CSVGDRPNEKLFF
TRBD2 TRBJ2-3 - TRBV6-5 TGTGCCAGCAGTCCGGGACTAATCACAGATACGCAGTATTTT CASSPGLITDTQYF
- TRBJ1-5 - TRBV19 TGTGCCAGTAGTATAACAGGGATTTATAGCAATCAGCCCCAGCATTTT CASSITGIYSNQPQHF
TRBD2 TRBJ2-1 - TRBV10-2 TGCGCCAGCAGTGACGAGGCTAGCGGGAGGACCGGGCAGTTCTTC CASSDEASGRTGQFF
- TRBJ1-5 few TRBV5-1 TGCGCCAGCAGCAAAGGTCAGGGTGGGGGAAATCAGCCCCAGCATTTT CASSKGQGGGNQPQHF
- TRBJ1-5 - TRBV7-6 TGTGCCAGCAGCTTAGGACCTCTCGGCAATCAGCCCCAGCATTTT CASSLGPLGNQPQHF
- TRBJ2-3 once TRBV5-8 TGTGCCAGCAGCTTGGCAGACAGGAGCACAGATACGCAGTATTTT CASSLADRSTDTQYF
- TRBJ1-5 few TRBV28 TGTGCCAGCAGTCCGCTGGACAGTCTAACGGGCAATCAGCCCCAGCATTTT CASSPLDSLTGNQPQHF
- TRBJ2-3 - TRBV7-2 TGTGCCAGCAGCTCAACAGGGAGATCAGATACGCAGTATTTT CASSSTGRSDTQYF
- TRBJ1-4 - TRBV30 TGTGCCTTTTCCGGGACACTCGTGGCTGAAAAACTGTTTTTT CAFSGTLVAEKLFF
- TRBJ1-2 - TRBV19 TGTGCCAGTAGTGCGTTTAACATCTATGGCTACACCTTC CASSAFNIYGYTF
TRBD2 TRBJ2-3 - TRBV28 TGTGCCAGCAGTTTATACCCCCCGCGACTAGCGGGAGGGGGGAGCACAGATACGCAGTATTTT CASSLYPPRLAGGGSTDTQYF
- TRBJ1-6 - TRBV7-2 TGTGCCAGCAGCTCACAGGGTCGGAGTTCACCCCTCCACTTT CASSSQGRSSPLHF
- TRBJ2-5 - TRBV7-9 TGTGCCAGCAGCTTTGTTAGAGAGACCCAGTACTTC CASSFVRETQYF
- TRBJ2-2 - TRBV5-8 TGTGCCAGCAGCTTAGATTGGGCACCTCGGTCCGGGGAGCTGTTTTTT CASSLDWAPRSGELFF
- TRBJ1-4 few TRBV5-1 TGCGCCAGCAGCTTGGACCCCGGGGGGTACTTGAGGGGACTGTTTTTT CASSLDPGGYLRGLFF
TRBD2 TRBJ2-5 - TRBV7-2 TGTGCCAGCAGCCCGGGACTAGCGGAAGAGACCCAGTACTTC CASSPGLAEETQYF
- TRBJ2-7 - TRBV6-1 TGTGCCAGCAGTGAAGGTATAAGGCAGTACTTC CASSEGIRQYF
- TRBJ1-1 few TRBV6-5 TGTGCCAGCAGTTACGGCAGGGCCAACACTGAAGCTTTCTTT CASSYGRANTEAFF
- TRBJ1-1 few TRBV28 TGTGCCAGCAGGGGTAGTCTGGCTGAAGCTTTCTTT CASRGSLAEAFF
- TRBJ2-3 - TRBV27 TGTGCCAGCAGTTTGGTAGGCACAGATACGCAGTATTTT CASSLVGTDTQYF
- TRBJ2-7 - TRBV18 TGTGCCAGCTCCCCCCGGGGGGCGGGAGTTACCTACGAGCAGTACTTC CASSPRGAGVTYEQYF
TRBD1 TRBJ1-5 - TRBV19 TGTGCCAGCCTTTCGGGAGGGGGCTTTCAGCCCCAGCATTTT CASLSGGGFQPQHF
- TRBJ1-1 - TRBV29-1 TGCAGCGTCGGAGGGGCAGTTTGGACTGAAGCTTTCTTT CSVGGAVWTEAFF
- TRBJ1-1 - TRBV11-2 TGTGCCAGCAGCTTCGGTAACACTGAAGCTTTCTTT CASSFGNTEAFF
- TRBJ1-4 - TRBV29-1 TGCAGCGTGAGCCAGGGAGATGAAAAACTGTTTTTT CSVSQGDEKLFF
- TRBJ1-5 few TRBV5-6 TGTGCCAGCAGCTTGGAGGAGGGTCGGGACAATCAGCCCCAGCATTTT CASSLEEGRDNQPQHF